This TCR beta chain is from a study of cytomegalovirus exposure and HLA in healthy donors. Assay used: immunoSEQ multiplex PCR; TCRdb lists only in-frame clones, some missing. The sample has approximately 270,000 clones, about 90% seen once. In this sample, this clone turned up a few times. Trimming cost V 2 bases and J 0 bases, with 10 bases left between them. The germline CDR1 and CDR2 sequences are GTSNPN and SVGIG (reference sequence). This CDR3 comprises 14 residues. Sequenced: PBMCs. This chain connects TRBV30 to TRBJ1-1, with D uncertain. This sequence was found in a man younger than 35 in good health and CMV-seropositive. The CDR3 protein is CAWSLRSLNTEAFF. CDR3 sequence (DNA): TGTGCCTGGAGTCTACGAAGCCTGAACACTGAAGCTTTCTTT.